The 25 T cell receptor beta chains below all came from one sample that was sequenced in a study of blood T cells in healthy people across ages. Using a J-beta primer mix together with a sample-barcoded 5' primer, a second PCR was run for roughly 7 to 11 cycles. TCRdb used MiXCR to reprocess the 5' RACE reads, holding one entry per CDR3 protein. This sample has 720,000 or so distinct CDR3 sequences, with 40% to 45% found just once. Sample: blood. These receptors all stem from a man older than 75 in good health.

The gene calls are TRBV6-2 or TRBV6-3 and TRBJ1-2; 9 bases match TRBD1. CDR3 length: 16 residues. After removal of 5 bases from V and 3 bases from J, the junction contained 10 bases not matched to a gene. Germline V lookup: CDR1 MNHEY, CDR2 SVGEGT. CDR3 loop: CASSKPAGTGYYGYTF. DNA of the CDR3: TGTGCCAGCAGTAAACCGGCCGGGACAGGGTACTATGGCTACACCTTC.

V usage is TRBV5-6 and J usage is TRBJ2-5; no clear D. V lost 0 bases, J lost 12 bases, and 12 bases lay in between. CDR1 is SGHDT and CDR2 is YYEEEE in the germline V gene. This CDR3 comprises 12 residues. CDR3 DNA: TGTGCCAGCAGCTTGGTGGCGAATGGGGAGTACTTC. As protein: CASSLVANGEYF.

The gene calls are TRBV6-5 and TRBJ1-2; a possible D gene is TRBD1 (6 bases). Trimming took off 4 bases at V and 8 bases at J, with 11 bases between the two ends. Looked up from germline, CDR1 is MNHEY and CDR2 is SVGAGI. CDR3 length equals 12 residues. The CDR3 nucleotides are TGTGCCAGCAGTTCCGGGACATGGGGCTACACCTTC. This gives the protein CASSSGTWGYTF.

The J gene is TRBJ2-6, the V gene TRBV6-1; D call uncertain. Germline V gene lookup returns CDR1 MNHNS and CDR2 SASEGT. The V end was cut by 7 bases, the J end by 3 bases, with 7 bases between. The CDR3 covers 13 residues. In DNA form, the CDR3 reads TGTGCCAGCATGGGGTTTGGGGCCAACGTCCTGACTTTC. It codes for CASMGFGANVLTF.

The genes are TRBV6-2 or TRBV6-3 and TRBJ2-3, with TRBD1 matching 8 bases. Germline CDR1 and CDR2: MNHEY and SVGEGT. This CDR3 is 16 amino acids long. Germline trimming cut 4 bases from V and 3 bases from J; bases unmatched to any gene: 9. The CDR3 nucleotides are TGTGCCAGCAGTTTACGCGGACAGGGAATTACAGATACGCAGTATTTT. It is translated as CASSLRGQGITDTQYF.

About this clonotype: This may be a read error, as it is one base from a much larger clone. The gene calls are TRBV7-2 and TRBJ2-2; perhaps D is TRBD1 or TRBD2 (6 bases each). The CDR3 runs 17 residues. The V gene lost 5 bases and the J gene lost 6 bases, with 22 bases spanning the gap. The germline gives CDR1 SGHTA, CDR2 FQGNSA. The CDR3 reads CASSHARGRRSAGELFF. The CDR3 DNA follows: TGTGCCAGCAGCCACGCACGGGGGCGACGCTCCGCCGGGGAGCTGTTTTTT.

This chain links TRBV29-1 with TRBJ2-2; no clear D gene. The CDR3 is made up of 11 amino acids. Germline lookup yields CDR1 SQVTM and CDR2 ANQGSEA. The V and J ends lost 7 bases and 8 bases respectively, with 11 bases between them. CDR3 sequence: CSARSAGELFF. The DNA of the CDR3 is TGCAGCGCTAGGTCGGCGGGGGAGCTGTTTTTT.

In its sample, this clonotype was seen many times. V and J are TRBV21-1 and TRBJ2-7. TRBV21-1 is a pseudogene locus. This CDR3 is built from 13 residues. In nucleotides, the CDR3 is TGTGCCAGCAGCCCCCGACTGAACTACGAGCAGTACTTC. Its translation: CASSPRLNYEQYF.

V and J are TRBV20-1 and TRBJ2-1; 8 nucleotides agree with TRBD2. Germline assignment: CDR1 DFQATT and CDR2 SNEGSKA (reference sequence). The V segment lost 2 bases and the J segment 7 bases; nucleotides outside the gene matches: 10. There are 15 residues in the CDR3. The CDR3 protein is CSARNPASGWNEQFF. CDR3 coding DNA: TGCAGTGCTAGAAACCCGGCTAGCGGGTGGAATGAGCAGTTCTTC.

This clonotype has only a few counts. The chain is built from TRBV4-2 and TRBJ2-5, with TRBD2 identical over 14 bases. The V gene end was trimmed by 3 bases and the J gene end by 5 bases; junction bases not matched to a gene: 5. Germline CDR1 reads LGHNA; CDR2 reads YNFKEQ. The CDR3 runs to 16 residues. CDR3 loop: CASSHGTSGSAETQYF. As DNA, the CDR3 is TGTGCCAGCAGCCACGGGACTAGCGGGAGTGCGGAGACCCAGTACTTC.

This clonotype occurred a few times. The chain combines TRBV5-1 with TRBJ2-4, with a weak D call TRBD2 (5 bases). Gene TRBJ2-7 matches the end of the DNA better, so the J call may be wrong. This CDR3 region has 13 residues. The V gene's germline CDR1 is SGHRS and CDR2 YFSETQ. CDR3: CASSLRTPYEQYF. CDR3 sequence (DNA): TGCGCCAGCAGCTTGCGGACTCCATACGAGCAGTACTTC.

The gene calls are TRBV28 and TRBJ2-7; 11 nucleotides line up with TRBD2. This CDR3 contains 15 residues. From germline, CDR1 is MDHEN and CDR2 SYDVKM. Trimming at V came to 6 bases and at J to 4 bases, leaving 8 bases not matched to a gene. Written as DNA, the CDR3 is TGTGCCAGCAGCCCCGGGGGGACTAGCGGATACGAGCAGTACTTC. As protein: CASSPGGTSGYEQYF.

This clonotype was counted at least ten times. CDR3 nucleotide sequence: TGCAGTGTGATAGCGGGCTACAATGAGCAGTTCTTC. It specifies CSVIAGYNEQFF. V usage is TRBV20-1 and J usage is TRBJ2-1; 7 bases map to TRBD2. In germline, CDR1 is DFQATT, CDR2 SNEGSKA (reference sequence). The V and J ends lost 7 bases and 3 bases, in that order; junction bases with no gene match: 3. The length of the CDR3 is 12 residues.

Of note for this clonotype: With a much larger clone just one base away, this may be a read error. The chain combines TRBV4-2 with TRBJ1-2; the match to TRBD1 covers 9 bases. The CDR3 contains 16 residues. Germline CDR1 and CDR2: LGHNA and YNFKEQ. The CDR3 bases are TGTGCCGGCAGCCAACAGGGGGCCGAAAGCACCTATGGCTACACCTTC. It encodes CAGSQQGAESTYGYTF.

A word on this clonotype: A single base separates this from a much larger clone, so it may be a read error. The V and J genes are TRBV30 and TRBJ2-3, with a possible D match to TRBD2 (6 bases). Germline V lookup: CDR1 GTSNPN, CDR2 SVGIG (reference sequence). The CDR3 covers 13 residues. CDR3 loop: CAWTEGPTDTRYF. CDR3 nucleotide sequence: TGTGCCTGGACGGAGGGGCCCACAGATACGCGGTATTTT.

CDR3 bases: TGTGCCAGCACCCCGGACAGTAATCAGCCCCAGCATTTT. Protein product: CASTPDSNQPQHF. The chain joins TRBV12-3 or TRBV12-4 to TRBJ1-5, with TRBD1 as a possible D gene (6 bases). This CDR3 spans 13 amino acids. V was pared by 7 bases and J by 4 bases, with 11 bases between.

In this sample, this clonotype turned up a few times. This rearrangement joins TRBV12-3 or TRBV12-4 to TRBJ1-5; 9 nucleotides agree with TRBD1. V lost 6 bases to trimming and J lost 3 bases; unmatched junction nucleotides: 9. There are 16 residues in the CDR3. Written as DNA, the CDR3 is TGTGCCAGCAGCTCCTTGGGACAGGGTTACAATCAGCCCCAGCATTTT. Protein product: CASSSLGQGYNQPQHF.

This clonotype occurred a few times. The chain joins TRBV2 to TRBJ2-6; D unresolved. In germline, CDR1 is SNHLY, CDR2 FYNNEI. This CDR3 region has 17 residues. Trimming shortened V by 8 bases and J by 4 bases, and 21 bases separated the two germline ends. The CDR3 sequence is CASANLPILAGANVLTF. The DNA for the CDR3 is TGTGCCAGCGCAAATCTCCCAATATTAGCCGGGGCCAACGTCCTGACTTTC. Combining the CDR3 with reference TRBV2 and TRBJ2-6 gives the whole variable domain EPEVTQTPSHQVTQMGQEVILRCVPISNHLYFYWYRQILGQKVEFLVSFYNNEISEKSEIFDDQFSVERPDGSNFTLKIRSTKLEDSAMYFCASANLPILAGANVLTFGAGSRLTVL.

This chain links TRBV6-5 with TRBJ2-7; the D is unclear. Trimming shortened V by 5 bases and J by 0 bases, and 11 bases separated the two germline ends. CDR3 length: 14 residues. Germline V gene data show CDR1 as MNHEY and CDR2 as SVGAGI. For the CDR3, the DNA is TGTGCCAGCAGTCAAAGACATAGCTCCTACGAGCAGTACTTC. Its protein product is CASSQRHSSYEQYF.

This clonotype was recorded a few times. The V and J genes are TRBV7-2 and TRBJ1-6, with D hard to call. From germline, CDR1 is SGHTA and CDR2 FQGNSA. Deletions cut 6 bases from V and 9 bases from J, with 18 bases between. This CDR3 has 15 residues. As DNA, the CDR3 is TGTGCCAGCAGTCCTGACGCCACTCGACGTTCACCCCTCCACTTT. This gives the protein CASSPDATRRSPLHF. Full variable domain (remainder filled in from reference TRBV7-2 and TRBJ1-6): GAGVSQSPSNKVTEKGKDVELRCDPISGHTALYWYRQSLGQGLEFLIYFQGNSAPDKSGLPSDRFSAERTGGSVSTLTIQRTQQEDSAVYLCASSPDATRRSPLHFGNGTRLTVT.

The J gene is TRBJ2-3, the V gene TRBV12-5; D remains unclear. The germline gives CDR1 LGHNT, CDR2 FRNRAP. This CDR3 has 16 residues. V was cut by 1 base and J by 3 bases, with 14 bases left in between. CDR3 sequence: CASGLGGNTITDTQYF. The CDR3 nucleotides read TGTGCTAGTGGTTTGGGTGGGAACACCATAACAGATACGCAGTATTTT. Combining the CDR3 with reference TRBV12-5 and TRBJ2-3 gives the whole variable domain DARVTQTPRHKVTEMGQEVTMRCQPILGHNTVFWYRQTMMQGLELLAYFRNRAPLDDSGMPKDRFSAEMPDATLATLKIQPSEPRDSAVYFCASGLGGNTITDTQYFGPGTRLTVL.

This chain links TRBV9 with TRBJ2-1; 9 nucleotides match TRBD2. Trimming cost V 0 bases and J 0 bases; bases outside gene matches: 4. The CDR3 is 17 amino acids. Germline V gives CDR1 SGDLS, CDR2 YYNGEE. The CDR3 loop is CASSVGGSGSSYNEQFF. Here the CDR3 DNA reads TGTGCCAGCAGCGTAGGGGGTAGCGGGAGCTCCTACAATGAGCAGTTCTTC.

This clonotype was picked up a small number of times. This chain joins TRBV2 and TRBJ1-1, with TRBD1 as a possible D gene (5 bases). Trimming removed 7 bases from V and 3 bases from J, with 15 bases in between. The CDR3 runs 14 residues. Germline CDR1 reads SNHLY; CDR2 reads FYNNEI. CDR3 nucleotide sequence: TGTGCCAGCACAGGGACGGGAGGGGACACTGAAGCTTTCTTT. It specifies CASTGTGGDTEAFF.

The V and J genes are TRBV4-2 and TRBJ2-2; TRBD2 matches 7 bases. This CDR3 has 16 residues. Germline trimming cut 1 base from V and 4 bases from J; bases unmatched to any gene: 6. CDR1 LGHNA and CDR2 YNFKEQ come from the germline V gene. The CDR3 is CASSQAAGEVTGELFF. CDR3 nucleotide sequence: TGTGCCAGCAGCCAAGCGGCGGGAGAAGTCACCGGGGAGCTGTTTTTT.

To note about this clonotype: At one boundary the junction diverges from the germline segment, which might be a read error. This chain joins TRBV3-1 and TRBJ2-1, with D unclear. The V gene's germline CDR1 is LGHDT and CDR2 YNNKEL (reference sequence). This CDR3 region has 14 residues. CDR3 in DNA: TGTGCCAGCAGCCAAGGGTTCTCCTACAATAAGCAGTTCTTC. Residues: CASSQGFSYNKQFF.